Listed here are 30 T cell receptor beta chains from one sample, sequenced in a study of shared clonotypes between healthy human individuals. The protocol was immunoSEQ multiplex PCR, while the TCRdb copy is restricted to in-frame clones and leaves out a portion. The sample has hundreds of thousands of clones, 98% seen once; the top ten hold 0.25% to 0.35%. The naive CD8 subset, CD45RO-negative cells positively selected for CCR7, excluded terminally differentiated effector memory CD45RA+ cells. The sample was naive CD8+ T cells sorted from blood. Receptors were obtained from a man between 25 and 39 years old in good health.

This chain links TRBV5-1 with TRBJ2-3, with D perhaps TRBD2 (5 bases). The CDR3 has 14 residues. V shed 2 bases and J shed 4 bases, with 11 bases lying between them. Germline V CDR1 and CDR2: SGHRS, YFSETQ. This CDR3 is CASSFFSASDTQYF. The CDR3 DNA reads TGCGCCAGCAGCTTTTTTAGCGCCTCAGATACGCAGTATTTT.

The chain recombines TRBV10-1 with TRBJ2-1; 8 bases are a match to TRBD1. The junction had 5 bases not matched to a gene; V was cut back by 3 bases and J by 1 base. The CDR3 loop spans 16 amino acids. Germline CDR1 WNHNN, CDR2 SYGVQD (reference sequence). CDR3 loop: CASSDTGQVSYNEQFF. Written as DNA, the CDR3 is TGCGCCAGCAGTGACACGGGACAGGTTTCCTACAATGAGCAGTTCTTC.

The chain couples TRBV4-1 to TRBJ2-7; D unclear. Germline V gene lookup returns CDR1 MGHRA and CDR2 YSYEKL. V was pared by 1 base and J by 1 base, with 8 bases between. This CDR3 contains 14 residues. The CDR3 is CASSQVGRSYEQYF. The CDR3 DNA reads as TGCGCCAGCAGCCAAGTAGGGCGGTCCTACGAGCAGTACTTC.

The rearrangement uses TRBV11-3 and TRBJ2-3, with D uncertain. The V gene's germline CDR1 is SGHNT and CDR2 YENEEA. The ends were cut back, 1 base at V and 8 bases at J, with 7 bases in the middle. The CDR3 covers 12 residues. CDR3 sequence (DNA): TGTGCCAGCAGCTTAGGAGCTACTACGCAGTATTTT. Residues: CASSLGATTQYF.

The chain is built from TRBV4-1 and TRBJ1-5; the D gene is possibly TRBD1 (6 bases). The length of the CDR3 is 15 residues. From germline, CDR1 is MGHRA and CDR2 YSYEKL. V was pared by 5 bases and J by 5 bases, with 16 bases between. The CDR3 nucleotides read TGCGCCAGCAGCTCATCCGGGACACAATATCAGCCCCAGCATTTT. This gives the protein CASSSSGTQYQPQHF.

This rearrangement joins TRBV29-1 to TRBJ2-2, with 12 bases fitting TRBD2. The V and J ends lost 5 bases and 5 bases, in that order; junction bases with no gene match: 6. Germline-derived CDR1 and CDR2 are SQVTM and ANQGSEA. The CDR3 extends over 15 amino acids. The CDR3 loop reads CSVRLAGVETGELFF. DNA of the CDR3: TGCAGCGTTCGACTAGCGGGAGTAGAGACCGGGGAGCTGTTTTTT.

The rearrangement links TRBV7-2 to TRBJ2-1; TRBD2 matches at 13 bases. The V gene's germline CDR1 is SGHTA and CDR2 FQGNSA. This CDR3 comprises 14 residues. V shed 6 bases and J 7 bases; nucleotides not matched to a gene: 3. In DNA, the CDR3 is TGTGCCAGCAGAGGACTAGCGGGAGTTAATGAGCAGTTCTTC. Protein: CASRGLAGVNEQFF.

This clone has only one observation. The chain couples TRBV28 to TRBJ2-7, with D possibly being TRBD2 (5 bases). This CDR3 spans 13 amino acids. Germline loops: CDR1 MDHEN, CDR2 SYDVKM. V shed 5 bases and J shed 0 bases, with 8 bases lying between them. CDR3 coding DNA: TGTGCCAGCAGTCCTACTAGCTCCTACGAGCAGTACTTC. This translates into CASSPTSSYEQYF.

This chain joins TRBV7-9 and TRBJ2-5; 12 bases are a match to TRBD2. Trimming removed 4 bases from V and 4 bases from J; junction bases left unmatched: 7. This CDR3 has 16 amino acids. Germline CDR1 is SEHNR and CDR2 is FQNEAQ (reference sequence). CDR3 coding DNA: TGTGCCAGCAGCTGGACTAGCGGGGACTCGGGAGAGACCCAGTACTTC. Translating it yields CASSWTSGDSGETQYF.

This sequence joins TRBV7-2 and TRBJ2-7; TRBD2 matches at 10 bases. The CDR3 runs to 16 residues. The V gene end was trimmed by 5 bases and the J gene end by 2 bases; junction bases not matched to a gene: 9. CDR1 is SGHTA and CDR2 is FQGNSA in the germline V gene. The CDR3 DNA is TGTGCCAGCAGCCCGCCAGACCTAGCGGGGGCCTACGAGCAGTACTTC. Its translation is CASSPPDLAGAYEQYF.

The CDR3 loop reads CASSTFSGEAKNIQYF. In nucleotides, the CDR3 is TGTGCCAGCAGCACTTTTAGCGGGGAGGCCAAAAACATTCAGTACTTC. V gene TRBV9 combines with J gene TRBJ2-4; 8 nucleotides agree with TRBD2. Germline-derived CDR1 and CDR2 are SGDLS and YYNGEE. After removal of 4 bases from V and 1 base from J, the junction contained 7 bases not matched to a gene. The CDR3 loop spans 16 amino acids.

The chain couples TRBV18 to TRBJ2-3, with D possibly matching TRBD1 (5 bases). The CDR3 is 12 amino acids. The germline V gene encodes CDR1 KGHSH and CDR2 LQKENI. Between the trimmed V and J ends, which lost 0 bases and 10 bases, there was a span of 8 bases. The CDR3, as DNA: TGTGCCAGCTCACCACCACAGGACCCGCAGTATTTT. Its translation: CASSPPQDPQYF.

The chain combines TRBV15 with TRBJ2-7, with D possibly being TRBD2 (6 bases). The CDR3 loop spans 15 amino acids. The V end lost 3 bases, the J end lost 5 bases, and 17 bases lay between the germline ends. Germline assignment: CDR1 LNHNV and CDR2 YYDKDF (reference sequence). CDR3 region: CATSSLGGYRNEQYF. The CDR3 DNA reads TGTGCCACCAGCAGCCTGGGGGGATACAGGAACGAGCAGTACTTC.

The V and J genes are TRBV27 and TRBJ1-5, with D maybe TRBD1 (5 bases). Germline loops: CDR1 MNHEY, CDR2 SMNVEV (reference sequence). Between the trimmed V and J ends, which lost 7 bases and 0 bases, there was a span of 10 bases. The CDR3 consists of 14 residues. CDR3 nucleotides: TGTGCCAGCAAGGACATAAGTAGCAATCAGCCCCAGCATTTT. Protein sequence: CASKDISSNQPQHF.

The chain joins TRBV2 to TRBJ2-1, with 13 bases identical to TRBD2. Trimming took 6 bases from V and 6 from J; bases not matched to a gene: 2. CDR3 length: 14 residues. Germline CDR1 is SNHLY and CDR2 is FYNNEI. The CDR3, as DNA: TGTGCCAGCAGGGGACTAGCGGGACGCAATGAGCAGTTCTTC. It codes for CASRGLAGRNEQFF.

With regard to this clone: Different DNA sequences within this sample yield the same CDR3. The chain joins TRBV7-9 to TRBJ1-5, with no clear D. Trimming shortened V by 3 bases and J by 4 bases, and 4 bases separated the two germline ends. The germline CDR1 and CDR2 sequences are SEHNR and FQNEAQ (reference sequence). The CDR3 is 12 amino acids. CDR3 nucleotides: TGTGCCAGCAGCTTCGGGAATCAGCCCCAGCATTTT. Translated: CASSFGNQPQHF.

CDR3 in amino acids: CASSSTGQETYGYTF. CDR3 sequence (DNA): TGTGCCAGCAGTTCAACCGGACAGGAAACCTATGGCTACACCTTC. The gene calls are TRBV27 and TRBJ1-2; 7 bases align to TRBD1. Germline V gives CDR1 MNHEY, CDR2 SMNVEV (reference sequence). The ends lost 4 bases at V and 4 bases at J; junction bases unmatched: 9. The CDR3 length is 15 residues.

The CDR3 reads CASSTTGVTEAFF. As DNA, the CDR3 is TGTGCCAGCAGCACCACAGGGGTTACTGAAGCTTTCTTT. The chain couples TRBV11-2 to TRBJ1-1; 7 bases are a match to TRBD1. The CDR3 consists of 13 residues. With V trimmed by 5 bases and J by 5 bases, 5 bases remained unmatched. CDR1 is SGHAT, CDR2 FQNNGV, per germline.

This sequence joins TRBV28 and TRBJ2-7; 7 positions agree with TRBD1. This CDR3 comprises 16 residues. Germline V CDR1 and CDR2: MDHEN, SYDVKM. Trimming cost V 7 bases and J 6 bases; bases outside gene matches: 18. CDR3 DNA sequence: TGTGCCAGCAATAATCTAGCCCCGGGACAGTTTGGCGAGCAGTACTTC. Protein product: CASNNLAPGQFGEQYF.

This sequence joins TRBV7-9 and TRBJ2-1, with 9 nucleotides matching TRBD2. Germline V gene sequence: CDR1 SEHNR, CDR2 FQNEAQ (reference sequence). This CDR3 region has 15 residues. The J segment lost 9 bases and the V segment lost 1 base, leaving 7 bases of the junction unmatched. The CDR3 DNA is TGTGCCAGCAGCTTAGTACCAGCGGGAGGACTTGAGCAGTTCTTC. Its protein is CASSLVPAGGLEQFF. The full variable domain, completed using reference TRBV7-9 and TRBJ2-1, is DTGVSQNPRHKITKRGQNVTFRCDPISEHNRLYWYRQTLGQGPEFLTYFQNEAQLEKSRLLSDRFSAERPKGSFSTLEIQRTEQGDSAMYLCASSLVPAGGLEQFFGPGTRLTVL.

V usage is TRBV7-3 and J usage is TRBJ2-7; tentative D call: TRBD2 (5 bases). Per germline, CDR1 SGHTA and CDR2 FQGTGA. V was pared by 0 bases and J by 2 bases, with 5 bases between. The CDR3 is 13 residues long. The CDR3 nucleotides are TGTGCCAGCAGCTTAACCGGGGCCTACGAGCAGTACTTC. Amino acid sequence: CASSLTGAYEQYF.

In DNA, the CDR3 is TGTGCCAGCAGCGACCCGGGAGACATGAACACTGAAGCTTTCTTT. Protein: CASSDPGDMNTEAFF. V gene TRBV7-2 combines with J gene TRBJ1-1; D is unclear. Trimming removed 5 bases from V and 0 bases from J, with 13 bases in between. This CDR3 has 15 residues. Germline values: CDR1 SGHTA, CDR2 FQGNSA.

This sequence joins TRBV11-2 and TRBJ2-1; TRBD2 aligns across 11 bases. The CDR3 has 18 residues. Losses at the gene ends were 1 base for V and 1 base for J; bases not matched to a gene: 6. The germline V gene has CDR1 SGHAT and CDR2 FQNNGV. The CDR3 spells CASSLGVAGGPSYNEQFF. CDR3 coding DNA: TGTGCCAGCAGCTTAGGGGTAGCGGGAGGGCCATCCTACAATGAGCAGTTCTTC.

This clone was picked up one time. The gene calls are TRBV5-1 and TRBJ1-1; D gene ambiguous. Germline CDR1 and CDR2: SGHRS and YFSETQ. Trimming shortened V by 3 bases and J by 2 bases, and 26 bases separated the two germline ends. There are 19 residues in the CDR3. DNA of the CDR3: TGCGCCAGCAGCTCAGAACTAATACCTTTCCGTAACCAAAACACTGAAGCTTTCTTT. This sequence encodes CASSSELIPFRNQNTEAFF. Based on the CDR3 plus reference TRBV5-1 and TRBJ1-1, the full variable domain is KAGVTQTPRYLIKTRGQQVTLSCSPISGHRSVSWYQQTPGQGLQFLFEYFSETQRNKGNFPGRFSGRQFSNSRSEMNVSTLELGDSALYLCASSSELIPFRNQNTEAFFGQGTRLTVV.

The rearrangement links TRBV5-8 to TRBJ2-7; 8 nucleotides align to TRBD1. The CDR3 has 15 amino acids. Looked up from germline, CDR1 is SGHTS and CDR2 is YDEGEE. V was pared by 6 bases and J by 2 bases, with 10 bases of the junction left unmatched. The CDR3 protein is CASKFGTGYTYEQYF. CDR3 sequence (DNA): TGTGCCAGCAAGTTCGGGACAGGATATACCTACGAGCAGTACTTC.

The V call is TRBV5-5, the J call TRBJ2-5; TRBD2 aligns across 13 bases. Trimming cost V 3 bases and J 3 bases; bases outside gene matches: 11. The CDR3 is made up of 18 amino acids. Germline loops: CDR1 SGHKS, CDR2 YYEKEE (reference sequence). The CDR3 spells CASSWGLAGPMTKETQYF. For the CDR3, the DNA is TGTGCCAGCAGCTGGGGACTAGCGGGACCGATGACTAAAGAGACCCAGTACTTC.

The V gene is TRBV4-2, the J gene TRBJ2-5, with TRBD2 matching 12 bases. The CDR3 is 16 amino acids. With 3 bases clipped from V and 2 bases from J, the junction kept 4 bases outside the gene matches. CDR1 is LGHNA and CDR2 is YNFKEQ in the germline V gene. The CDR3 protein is CASSQGLAGSQETQYF. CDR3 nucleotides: TGTGCCAGCAGCCAGGGACTAGCGGGTTCACAAGAGACCCAGTACTTC.

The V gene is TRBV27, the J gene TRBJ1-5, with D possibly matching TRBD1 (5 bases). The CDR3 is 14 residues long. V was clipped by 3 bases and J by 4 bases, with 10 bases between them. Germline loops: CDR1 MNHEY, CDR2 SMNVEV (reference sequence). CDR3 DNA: TGTGCCAGCAGTTTGACAGTCGATAATCAGCCCCAGCATTTT. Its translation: CASSLTVDNQPQHF.

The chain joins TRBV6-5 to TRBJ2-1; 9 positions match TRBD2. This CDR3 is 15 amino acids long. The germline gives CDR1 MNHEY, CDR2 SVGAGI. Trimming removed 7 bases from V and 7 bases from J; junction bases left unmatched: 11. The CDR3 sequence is CASTSAGGPGNEQFF. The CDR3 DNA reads TGTGCCAGCACGAGCGCGGGAGGGCCGGGTAATGAGCAGTTCTTC.

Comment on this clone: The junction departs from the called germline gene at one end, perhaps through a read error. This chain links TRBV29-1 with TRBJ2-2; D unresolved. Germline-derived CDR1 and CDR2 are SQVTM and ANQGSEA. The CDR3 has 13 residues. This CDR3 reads CSAERLSTGELFF. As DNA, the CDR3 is TGCAGCGCTGAAAGGCTAAGCACCGGGGAGCTGTTTTTT.